This T cell receptor (beta chain) was observed in a study of cytomegalovirus exposure and HLA in healthy donors. Points from the study as a whole: TCR beta chains associated with HLA were, in a later analysis, more clonally expanded than equally common others. CMV serostatus was the only immune exposure information that was available.

This clone showed up just a few times. The target antigen is unknown. CDR1 and CDR2 from the germline V gene are MNHEY and SMNVEV (reference sequence). The CDR3 is made up of 14 amino acids. Trimming stripped 3 bases from V and 7 bases from J, with 12 bases between. Researchers ran the PCR with 60 Vbeta and 13 Jbeta primers. The repertoire was sequenced with immunoSEQ multiplex PCR; TCRdb's copy has only in-frame clones and lacks some. The data hold 180,000 or so clones, with roughly 77% observed a single time. This TCR came from a woman between 25 and 40 years old in good health and CMV-seronegative. Sequenced sample: PBMCs. The V and J genes are TRBV27 and TRBJ1-4; maybe TRBD1 (6 bases). CDR3 loop: CASSLRGASEKLFF. The DNA for the CDR3 is TGTGCCAGCAGTTTGCGGGGGGCGAGTGAAAAACTGTTTTTT.